One sample yielded the 17 T cell receptor beta chains listed below, sequenced in a study of CD8+CD57+ T cells in acquired aplastic anemia. Investigators profiled TCR beta VDJ and CDR3 from genomic DNA template. TCRdb reanalysed the reads using MiXCR and keeps one entry per CDR3 protein. The data contain more than 200,000 distinct CDR3 sequences, 40% to 60% of them singletons. Those patients picked for sequencing had displayed CD8+CD57+ cell expansion on flow cytometry. The sequenced material came from sorted CD4+, CD8+, or CD8+CD57+ T cells (not recorded which) from PBMCs. The receptor set was obtained from a human donor with aplastic anemia.

This clonotype appeared many times. The chain combines TRBV12-3 or TRBV12-4 with TRBJ2-5; D unclear. This CDR3 spans 11 amino acids. Trimming pared 7 bases from V and 4 bases from J, leaving 7 bases between. The DNA for the CDR3 is TGTGCCAGCACCCTTTTAGAGACCCAGTACTTC. It specifies CASTLLETQYF.

This clonotype was recorded only once. Given a much more abundant clone one base away, this may be a read error. The chain joins TRBV11-2 to TRBJ2-2; D gene ambiguous. CDR3 length: 11 amino acids. The germline V gene has CDR1 SGHAT and CDR2 FQNNGV. For the CDR3, the DNA is TGTGTCAGCACGGCCTGGGGGGAGCTGTTTTTT. Translated, it gives CVSTAWGELFF.

The chain combines TRBV19 with TRBJ1-1; 9 nucleotides align to TRBD1. The CDR3 covers 12 residues. Germline trimming cut 5 bases from V and 10 bases from J; bases unmatched to any gene: 5. Germline V gene sequence: CDR1 LNHDA, CDR2 SQIVND (reference sequence). CDR3 amino acids: CASSARTGAAFF. CDR3 bases: TGTGCCAGTAGTGCCCGGACAGGGGCAGCTTTCTTT.

The genes are TRBV9 and TRBJ2-3; D is ambiguous. Trimming took off 0 bases at V and 0 bases at J, with 14 bases between the two ends. Germline V gene data show CDR1 as SGDLS and CDR2 as YYNGEE. This CDR3 region has 17 residues. This chain's CDR3 is CASSVAPQAVSTDTQYF. The CDR3 nucleotides read TGTGCCAGCAGCGTAGCTCCCCAGGCTGTGAGCACAGATACGCAGTATTTT.

V usage is TRBV6-5 and J usage is TRBJ2-3, with TRBD2 matching over 8 bases. The CDR3 has 18 residues. Trimming removed 0 bases from V and 5 bases from J; junction bases left unmatched: 13. The germline gives CDR1 MNHEY, CDR2 SVGAGI. CDR3 loop: CASSYSMVAGGAGDTQYF. CDR3 nucleotide sequence: TGTGCCAGCAGTTACTCTATGGTTGCGGGGGGCGCAGGAGATACGCAGTATTTT.

This clonotype appeared many times. V is TRBV20-1 and J is TRBJ1-4; D might be TRBD1 (5 bases). The CDR3 totals 15 residues. CDR1 DFQATT and CDR2 SNEGSKA come from the germline V gene (reference sequence). The V end lost 3 bases, the J end lost 8 bases, and 19 bases lay between the germline ends. CDR3 in amino acids: CSARGTTGVREKLFF. Here the CDR3 DNA reads TGCAGTGCTAGGGGGACCACGGGAGTACGGGAAAAACTGTTTTTT.

This clonotype was counted ten times or more. The genes are TRBV12-3 or TRBV12-4 and TRBJ1-5; unclear D gene. V was shortened by 7 bases and J by 5 bases, with 9 bases between the two germline ends. The CDR3 totals 12 residues. The CDR3 sequence: CASTWGDQPQHF. In DNA form, the CDR3 reads TGTGCCAGCACCTGGGGTGATCAGCCCCAGCATTTT.

J is TRBJ2-7 and V is TRBV10-3, with TRBD1 matching 10 bases. CDR3 length: 16 residues. Germline CDR1 ENHRY, CDR2 SYGVKD. The V gene end was trimmed by 10 bases and the J gene end by 3 bases; junction bases not matched to a gene: 15. The CDR3 nucleotides read TGTGCCACCCATCGGGCTGGGGGACAGGGGAACTACGAGCAGTACTTC. Protein product: CATHRAGGQGNYEQYF.

This sequence joins TRBV20-1 and TRBJ1-5; unclear D gene. The CDR3 has 14 amino acids. CDR1 and CDR2 (germline): DFQATT, SNEGSKA (reference sequence). The V gene lost 3 bases and the J gene lost 3 bases, with 12 bases spanning the gap. The CDR3 loop is CSASPRKINQPQHF. In DNA, the CDR3 is TGCAGTGCTAGTCCCCGCAAGATCAATCAGCCCCAGCATTTT.

V usage is TRBV19 and J usage is TRBJ2-7; TRBD1 matches 8 bases. Germline CDR1 is LNHDA and CDR2 is SQIVND (reference sequence). J lost 0 bases, V lost 9 bases, and 10 bases had no gene match. This CDR3 region has 15 residues. CDR3 coding DNA: TGTGCCAGCAGGCCTACAGGGGGTAACTCCTACGAGCAGTACTTC. Translated, it gives CASRPTGGNSYEQYF.

V usage is TRBV5-1 and J usage is TRBJ1-1; possible D gene TRBD1, 6 bases. The germline V gene has CDR1 SGHRS and CDR2 YFSETQ. Trimming removed 3 bases from V and 5 bases from J, with 23 bases in between. The CDR3 totals 17 residues. This CDR3 is CASSSPGGAEYSTEAFF. The CDR3 bases are TGCGCCAGCAGCTCCCCCGGGGGGGCGGAGTATTCGACTGAAGCTTTCTTT.

The table lists this clonotype with many counts. The chain joins TRBV19 to TRBJ2-4; 7 bases are shared with TRBD2. Trimming removed 5 bases from V and 0 bases from J; junction bases left unmatched: 4. CDR1 and CDR2 from the germline V gene are LNHDA and SQIVND (reference sequence). The CDR3 is 15 amino acids. The CDR3 DNA reads TGTGCCAGTAGTTTCCGGGGGGTAGCCAAAAACATTCAGTACTTC. Its translation: CASSFRGVAKNIQYF. Based on the CDR3 plus reference TRBV19 and TRBJ2-4, the full variable domain is DGGITQSPKYLFRKEGQNVTLSCEQNLNHDAMYWYRQDPGQGLRLIYYSQIVNDFQKGDIAEGYSVSREKKESFPLTVTSAQKNPTAFYLCASSFRGVAKNIQYFGAGTRLSVL.

This clonotype was detected many times. This chain joins TRBV5-1 and TRBJ2-6; maybe TRBD1 (6 bases). The CDR3 sequence is 17 residues long. Germline V gives CDR1 SGHRS, CDR2 YFSETQ. The ends were cut back, 1 base at V and 0 bases at J, with 11 bases in the middle. The CDR3 spells CASSLNRESSGANVLTF. The CDR3 DNA reads as TGCGCCAGCAGCTTGAACAGGGAGAGCTCTGGGGCCAACGTCCTGACTTTC.

The CDR3 DNA follows: TGTGCCAGTAGTAGCAATCCGGGACAGGGGGGGGAAGAGCAGTACTTC. It codes for CASSSNPGQGGEEQYF. V usage is TRBV19 and J usage is TRBJ2-7, with 11 bases that match TRBD1. The germline V gene has CDR1 LNHDA and CDR2 SQIVND (reference sequence). This CDR3 contains 16 residues. V dropped 4 bases and J dropped 7; count of bases not matched to a gene: 12.

There are a few counts of this clonotype. The V and J genes are TRBV7-9 and TRBJ2-4, with D maybe TRBD1 (8 bases). Germline loops: CDR1 SEHNR, CDR2 FQNEAQ (reference sequence). The CDR3 covers 15 residues. Trimming took 3 bases from V and 8 from J, leaving 17 bases between them. CDR3 loop: CASSFGQGLRDIQYF. In DNA form, the CDR3 reads TGTGCCAGCAGCTTTGGACAGGGACTACGGGACATTCAGTACTTC.

The chain combines TRBV5-1 with TRBJ1-5, with 7 positions matching TRBD1. The trim removed 5 bases at V and 0 bases at J, leaving 2 bases unmatched. CDR1 SGHRS and CDR2 YFSETQ come from the germline V gene. The CDR3 contains 14 residues. This chain's CDR3 is CASRYRGSNQPQHF. CDR3 nucleotides: TGCGCCAGCAGGTACAGGGGTAGCAATCAGCCCCAGCATTTT.

The V and J genes are TRBV14 and TRBJ2-7; D may be TRBD1 (6 bases). The germline V gene has CDR1 SGHDN and CDR2 FVKESK. The CDR3 loop spans 14 amino acids. V was pared by 1 base and J by 3 bases, with 10 bases between. In DNA form, the CDR3 reads TGTGCCAGCAGCCAAGTAGGACAGATCTACGAGCAGTACTTC. Translated, it gives CASSQVGQIYEQYF.